This record concerns one T cell receptor beta chain sequence. Its target is not known. This CDR3 comprises 14 residues. J lost 5 bases, V lost 6 bases, and 7 bases had no gene match. Germline V gene data show CDR1 as MNHEY and CDR2 as SVGAGI. Tagging with unique molecular identifiers was applied to individual cDNA molecules. TCRdb independently ran MiXCR on the 5' RACE reads; one entry per CDR3 protein. The sample gives 80,000 to 95,000 distinct CDR3 sequences, around 15% of which show up once; approximately 9.9% is in the top ten. The data stem from a study of early T cells in non-severe SARS-CoV-2 infection. Study as a whole: Sequencing of bulk RNA from unsorted whole blood was done, without chain pairing.

General study findings and limits: Matching against VDJdb likely underestimated virus-specific expansions, favoring anti-spike CD8.

This sequence joins TRBV6-5 and TRBJ1-5, with 7 bases matching TRBD1. Sequencing used whole blood. This TCR was recovered from an adult who was a healthcare worker with PCR-confirmed SARS-CoV-2 infection or an uninfected control (not recorded which). CDR3 protein: CASRPSGGDQPQHF. In DNA form, the CDR3 reads TGTGCCAGCAGGCCGTCAGGGGGGGATCAGCCCCAGCATTTT.